These T cell receptor beta chains were read from a single sample in a study of shared clonotypes between healthy human individuals. Only in-frame clones appear in the TCRdb table, and some are missing; sequencing was by immunoSEQ multiplex PCR. In the table there are about 470,000 clones, roughly 77% of which are singletons. Sequencing used PBMCs. The receptors come from a woman in her 40s in good health. Some clones in this sample may be carry-over from other donors' samples. CDR3s include the opening cysteine and the closing phenylalanine or tryptophan. Each record gives: clone size, J gene, D gene, V gene, CDR3 protein, CDR3 DNA. A D gene is named only where the DNA matches it firmly. Clone size appears in some rows only: once, few, many, or a class for an expanded clone.

- | TRBJ2-7 | - | TRBV28 | CASSSISGSHEQYF | TGTGCCAGCAGCAGTATATCAGGGTCCCACGAGCAGTACTTC
once | TRBJ2-5 | - | TRBV7-3 | CASSLSFGETQYF | TGTGCCAGCAGCTTAAGTTTCGGGGAGACCCAGTACTTC
- | TRBJ2-2 | - | TRBV10-3 | CAISAGEGSGELFF | TGTGCCATCAGTGCAGGGGAGGGGAGCGGGGAGCTGTTTTTT
- | TRBJ2-5 | - | TRBV29-1 | CSSKRTEEETQYF | TGCAGCTCTAAGAGGACAGAGGAAGAGACCCAGTACTTC
- | TRBJ1-1 | - | TRBV4-3 | CASSQDRGWDTTEAFF | TGCGCCAGCAGCCAAGACAGAGGGTGGGATACGACTGAAGCTTTCTTT
many | TRBJ1-2 | - | TRBV6-1 | CASSATGITNYGYTF | TGTGCCAGCAGTGCGACAGGAATAACTAACTATGGCTACACCTTC
- | TRBJ1-5 | - | TRBV7-2 | CASSLTGRNQPQHF | TGTGCCAGCAGCTTAACCGGACGGAATCAGCCCCAGCATTTT
few | TRBJ2-3 | TRBD2 | TRBV29-1 | CSTRTSGRTDTQYF | TGCAGCACTCGGACTAGCGGGAGAACAGATACGCAGTATTTT
- | TRBJ1-4 | TRBD1 | TRBV30 | CAWGTGNEKLFF | TGTGCCTGGGGGACAGGGAATGAAAAACTGTTTTTT
- | TRBJ2-2 | TRBD2 | TRBV27 | CASSRLAGGNHGELFF | TGTGCCAGTAGCCGACTAGCGGGAGGGAATCACGGGGAGCTGTTTTTT
few | TRBJ2-1 | - | TRBV27 | CASSRNSYYNEQFF | TGTGCCAGCAGCCGGAACTCTTATTACAATGAGCAGTTCTTC
- | TRBJ2-2 | - | TRBV5-1 | CASSLVSERTNTGELFF | TGCGCCAGCAGCTTGGTGTCAGAACGAACGAACACCGGGGAGCTGTTTTTT
- | TRBJ1-2 | - | TRBV27 | CASSLLNPYSGYTF | TGTGCCAGCAGTTTGCTTAATCCCTACTCTGGCTACACCTTC
- | TRBJ2-7 | - | TRBV30 | CAWSPARPFSEQYF | TGTGCCTGGTCCCCCGCTAGACCGTTTAGCGAGCAGTACTTC
many | TRBJ1-1 | TRBD1 | TRBV7-6 | CASSPEQGTTEAFF | TGTGCCAGCAGCCCCGAACAGGGGACCACTGAAGCTTTCTTT
- | TRBJ1-2 | TRBD1 | TRBV13 | CASSLDRVGYGYTF | TGTGCCAGCAGCCTAGACAGGGTGGGCTATGGCTACACCTTC
- | TRBJ2-2 | - | TRBV28 | CASSRPTANTGELFF | TGTGCCAGCAGCCGACCGACAGCGAACACCGGGGAGCTGTTTTTT
- | TRBJ2-5 | - | TRBV5-1 | CASSLDTAETQYF | TGCGCCAGCAGCTTGGATACAGCAGAGACCCAGTACTTC
- | TRBJ2-1 | TRBD2 | TRBV27 | CASSGRLAGEANEQFF | TGTGCCAGCAGTGGGAGACTAGCGGGAGAGGCCAATGAGCAGTTCTTC
- | TRBJ1-3 | - | TRBV11-2 | CASRALVGTSGNTIYF | TGTGCCAGCAGAGCCCTCGTAGGAACCTCTGGAAACACCATATATTTT
- | TRBJ2-2 | TRBD2 | TRBV7-2 | CASSPTSGYTGELFF | TGTGCCAGCAGCCCGACTAGCGGGTACACCGGGGAGCTGTTTTTT
once | TRBJ2-7 | TRBD1 | TRBV7-6 | CASSLGRGSYEQYF | TGTGCCAGCAGCTTGGGCAGGGGGTCCTACGAGCAGTACTTC
- | TRBJ2-2 | - | TRBV7-3 | CASSSLIPQGPSSGELFF | TGTGCCAGCAGCTCCCTAATACCACAGGGTCCCAGCTCCGGGGAGCTGTTTTTT
- | TRBJ2-3 | TRBD2 | TRBV27 | CASRPSSGSLPDTQYF | TGTGCCAGCAGGCCCTCTAGCGGGAGTTTACCAGATACGCAGTATTTT
- | TRBJ2-2 | TRBD1 | TRBV2 | CASTLTGNGELFF | TGTGCCAGCACTTTGACAGGGAACGGGGAGCTGTTTTTT
- | TRBJ2-1 | - | TRBV19 | CASSGGTSYNEQFF | TGTGCCAGTAGTGGAGGGACTTCCTACAATGAGCAGTTCTTC
- | TRBJ2-5 | - | TRBV5-4 | CASGNRGGETQYF | TGTGCCAGCGGGAACAGGGGAGGAGAGACCCAGTACTTC
few | TRBJ2-2 | TRBD2 | TRBV5-4 | CASSLAGGRTGELFF | TGTGCCAGCAGCTTGGCGGGAGGAAGAACCGGGGAGCTGTTTTTT
once | TRBJ2-7 | TRBD2 | TRBV29-1 | CSVRGTSGSYEQYF | TGCAGCGTTAGGGGGACTAGCGGGAGTTACGAGCAGTACTTC
- | TRBJ2-1 | - | TRBV9 | CASSAAGTNNEQFF | TGTGCCAGCAGCGCGGCCGGGACAAACAATGAGCAGTTCTTC
- | TRBJ2-3 | TRBD2 | TRBV30 | CAWSSGTSGGSTDTQYF | TGTGCCTGGAGTTCTGGCACTTCGGGAGGTAGCACAGATACGCAGTATTTT
- | TRBJ2-7 | TRBD2 | TRBV5-1 | CASSLSPSGTSITYEQYF | TGCGCCAGCAGCTTGTCTCCTAGCGGGACTAGCATTACCTACGAGCAGTACTTC
- | TRBJ1-4 | TRBD1 | TRBV6-6 | CASSYTRDRVFQKLFF | TGTGCCAGCAGTTACACCCGGGACAGGGTTTTCCAAAAACTGTTTTTT
many | TRBJ1-5 | - | TRBV19 | CASRGSSLPNQPQHF | TGTGCCAGTAGGGGCAGTTCACTTCCTAATCAGCCCCAGCATTTT
- | TRBJ2-4 | - | TRBV15 | CATSRDRGALPGPKNIQYF | TGTGCCACCAGCAGAGATCGCGGAGCCCTACCGGGACCCAAAAACATTCAGTACTTC
- | TRBJ2-1 | - | TRBV11-3 | CASSLVGTEQFF | TGTGCCAGCAGCTTAGTGGGTACTGAGCAGTTCTTC
- | TRBJ2-1 | TRBD2 | TRBV5-8 | CANSLDGLAANEQFF | TGTGCCAACAGCTTGGACGGACTAGCAGCCAATGAGCAGTTCTTC
- | TRBJ2-5 | - | TRBV6-1 | CASSEARSATQVTQYF | TGTGCCAGCAGTGAAGCGAGATCGGCGACTCAAGTCACCCAGTACTTC
few | TRBJ2-7 | - | TRBV27 | CASSRPASGNQQYF | TGTGCCAGCAGTCGTCCAGCCTCAGGGAACCAGCAGTACTTC
- | TRBJ1-2 | - | TRBV7-2 | CASSLEETAYGYTF | TGTGCCAGCAGCTTAGAGGAGACAGCTTATGGCTACACCTTC
- | TRBJ2-2 | TRBD2 | TRBV7-2 | CASSLVAGGPVGGELFF | TGTGCCAGCAGCTTAGTGGCGGGAGGGCCCGTAGGCGGGGAGCTGTTTTTT
- | TRBJ2-3 | TRBD2 | TRBV19 | CASKPGLAGETDTQYF | TGTGCCAGTAAACCGGGACTAGCGGGAGAGACAGATACGCAGTATTTT
- | TRBJ1-1 | - | TRBV15 | CATSRDIGELAFF | TGTGCCACCAGCAGAGATATCGGGGAGTTAGCTTTCTTT
- | TRBJ2-7 | TRBD2 | TRBV27 | CASSFGREFYEQYF | TGTGCCAGCAGTTTTGGGCGGGAGTTCTACGAGCAGTACTTC
- | TRBJ2-1 | TRBD2 | TRBV6-1 | CASRLAGGYNEQFF | TGTGCCAGCAGACTAGCGGGAGGATACAATGAGCAGTTCTTC
- | TRBJ2-7 | TRBD2 | TRBV14 | CASSSSGTSAFPLIWEQYF | TGTGCCAGCAGCTCTTCCGGGACTAGCGCTTTCCCTCTAATTTGGGAGCAGTACTTC
once | TRBJ1-4 | TRBD1 | TRBV6-5 | CASRPPTGGSEKLFF | TGTGCCAGCAGACCCCCGACAGGGGGGAGTGAAAAACTGTTTTTT
few | TRBJ1-1 | - | TRBV7-3 | CASSLSWNTEAFF | TGTGCCAGCAGCTTAAGCTGGAACACTGAAGCTTTCTTT
- | TRBJ1-2 | TRBD1 | TRBV11-2 | CASSLVGGANYGYTF | TGTGCCAGCAGCTTAGTAGGGGGCGCAAACTATGGCTACACCTTC
- | TRBJ2-7 | - | TRBV10-1 | CASSEGTITYEQYF | TGCGCCAGCAGTGAGGGGACAATCACCTACGAGCAGTACTTC
- | TRBJ2-1 | TRBD2 | TRBV5-4 | CASSLEGGTYNEQFF | TGTGCCAGCAGCTTGGAGGGAGGGACCTACAATGAGCAGTTCTTC
few | TRBJ1-4 | - | TRBV19 | CASSGLLNEKLFF | TGTGCCAGTAGTGGACTGCTCAATGAAAAACTGTTTTTT
- | TRBJ1-2 | - | TRBV5-5 | CASSLAEGNPYGYTF | TGTGCCAGCAGCTTGGCCGAGGGGAACCCCTATGGCTACACCTTC
- | TRBJ2-4 | - | TRBV9 | CASSDRDSFLAKNIQYF | TGTGCCAGCAGCGACCGGGACTCCTTTTTAGCCAAAAACATTCAGTACTTC
once | TRBJ2-1 | TRBD2 | TRBV7-8 | CASSPAGVAGGSYNEQFF | TGTGCCAGCAGCCCCGCTGGGGTAGCGGGGGGTTCCTACAATGAGCAGTTCTTC
- | TRBJ2-7 | TRBD1 | TRBV11-3 | CASSLGDRSYEQHF | TGTGCCAGCAGCTTAGGGGACAGGTCCTACGAGCAGCACTTC
- | TRBJ2-5 | - | TRBV15 | CATSSSGTQYF | TGTGCCACCAGCTCCAGCGGGACCCAGTACTTC
- | TRBJ2-6 | - | TRBV7-8 | CASSPDSPSGANVLTF | TGTGCCAGCAGCCCCGACAGTCCCTCTGGGGCCAACGTCCTGACTTTC
- | TRBJ1-1 | - | TRBV5-1 | CASSLEGTEAFF | TGCGCCAGCAGCTTGGAGGGAACTGAAGCTTTCTTT